These 10 T cell receptor beta chains originate from one sample sequenced in a study of T cells in Graves' hyperthyroidism and ophthalmopathy. The investigators amplified TCR beta CDR3 regions from RNA transcripts. With the HTBI primer set, the TCR CDR3 went through a first round of RT-PCR. Each CDR3 protein is one row after TCRdb ran MiXCR on the multiplex PCR reads. The sample lists approximately 590,000 distinct CDR3 sequences, 15% to 19% occurring once. The specimen was blood. Receptors were obtained from a woman in her thirties with Graves' hyperthyroidism.

This clonotype was recorded many times. This CDR3 is CASSPLGTGAYGYEQYF. DNA for the CDR3: TGTGCCAGCAGCCCCTTGGGAACAGGGGCGTATGGCTACGAGCAGTACTTC. The rearrangement joins TRBV3-1 to TRBJ2-7, with 7 bases fitting TRBD1. The germline gives CDR1 LGHDT, CDR2 YNNKEL (reference sequence). With 4 bases clipped from V and 3 bases from J, the junction kept 15 bases outside the gene matches. The CDR3 has 17 amino acids.

This clonotype was counted ten times or more. CDR3 nucleotides: TGTGCCAGCAGCTCCACCGGGGAGCTGTTTTTT. Encoded protein: CASSSTGELFF. The chain combines TRBV27 with TRBJ2-2; D gene ambiguous. V gave up 6 bases and J gave up 4 bases, with 3 bases separating them. Germline lookup yields CDR1 MNHEY and CDR2 SMNVEV (reference sequence). This CDR3 region has 11 residues.

The V gene is TRBV30, the J gene TRBJ1-5; TRBD1 agrees at 11 bases. This CDR3 is 18 amino acids long. V was pared by 2 bases and J by 2 bases, with 11 bases of the junction left unmatched. Germline V CDR1 and CDR2: GTSNPN, SVGIG (reference sequence). CDR3 loop: CAWSSRTGGRFGNQPQHF. CDR3 coding DNA: TGTGCCTGGAGTTCCCGGACAGGGGGCCGGTTCGGCAATCAGCCCCAGCATTTT.

This clonotype was found a few times. J is TRBJ2-7 and V is TRBV6-5; weak D call: TRBD1 (6 bases). This CDR3 region has 13 residues. Per the germline V gene, CDR1 is MNHEY and CDR2 is SVGAGI. The germline V and J ends were trimmed by 2 bases and 3 bases, with 8 bases remaining between them. The CDR3 coding sequence is TGTGCCAGCAGTTACGGACAGATCTACGAGCAGTACTTC. Amino acids: CASSYGQIYEQYF.

This clonotype was counted at least ten times. The V gene is TRBV6-1, the J gene TRBJ1-1; 10 nucleotides line up with TRBD1. The CDR3 totals 18 residues. The ends lost 3 bases at V and 0 bases at J; junction bases unmatched: 10. Germline V CDR1 and CDR2: MNHNS, SASEGT. This CDR3 is CASSDRTGGVFMNTEAFF. DNA for the CDR3: TGTGCCAGCAGTGACCGGACAGGGGGGGTTTTCATGAACACTGAAGCTTTCTTT.

The gene calls are TRBV30 and TRBJ1-1, with D possibly being TRBD1 (6 bases). The germline V gene has CDR1 GTSNPN and CDR2 SVGIG (reference sequence). Trimming took 3 bases from V and 1 from J, leaving 18 bases between them. There are 16 residues in the CDR3. CDR3 DNA: TGTGCCTGGAGGAGACGGGACATTTCCCGGAACACTGAAGCTTTCTTT. It specifies CAWRRRDISRNTEAFF.

The rearrangement joins TRBV6-4 to TRBJ2-5, with 8 nucleotides matching TRBD2. Germline loops: CDR1 MRHNA, CDR2 SNTAGT. The V segment lost 5 bases and the J segment 1 base; nucleotides outside the gene matches: 6. The CDR3 totals 15 residues. The CDR3: CASSSIGLAQETQYF. The CDR3 nucleotides are TGTGCCAGCAGTTCCATAGGACTAGCCCAAGAGACCCAGTACTTC.

This clonotype was found a few times. This chain links TRBV20-1 with TRBJ2-7; TRBD2 matches at 11 bases. With V trimmed by 0 bases and J by 4 bases, 8 bases remained unmatched. Germline CDR1 DFQATT, CDR2 SNEGSKA (reference sequence). This CDR3 is 16 amino acids long. CDR3 DNA sequence: TGCAGTGCTAGAGACTATCTAGCGGGAGGTCTGTACGAGCAGTACTTC. Amino acids: CSARDYLAGGLYEQYF.

This clonotype was found many times. The chain joins TRBV9 to TRBJ2-1; tentative D call: TRBD2 (5 bases). Germline assignment: CDR1 SGDLS and CDR2 YYNGEE. This CDR3 contains 15 residues. The V end lost 2 bases, the J end lost 0 bases, and 9 bases lay between the germline ends. The CDR3 loop is CASSVGGRSYNEQFF. CDR3 nucleotide sequence: TGTGCCAGCAGCGTTGGCGGGCGCTCCTACAATGAGCAGTTCTTC.

On this clonotype: This may be a read error: a much more frequent sequence differs by one nucleotide. The rearrangement uses TRBV7-6 and TRBJ2-1; 8 bases are a match to TRBD2. V lost 6 bases and J lost 2; bases outside the gene matches: 6. The germline CDR1 and CDR2 sequences are SGHVS and FNYEAQ. The CDR3 consists of 15 residues. CDR3 coding DNA: TGTGCCAGCAGACAGAAAGCGGGAGCCTACAATGAGCAGTTCTTC. This translates into CASRQKAGAYNEQFF.